Following are 21 T cell receptor beta chains from one sample sequenced in a study of T cell responses to AZD1222 COVID-19 vaccine. Profiling relied on immunoSEQ multiplex PCR, and the TCRdb table lists in-frame clones only, not all of them. The data hold 130,000 or so clones, with about 94% observed a single time. The material sequenced was peripheral blood, taken on day 0 of AZD1222 vaccination. These receptors originate from an adult in good health.

The chain couples TRBV2 to TRBJ2-7; 12 bases map to TRBD2. The V gene end was trimmed by 3 bases and the J gene end by 3 bases; junction bases not matched to a gene: 6. Germline lookup yields CDR1 SNHLY and CDR2 FYNNEI. This CDR3 has 16 amino acids. CDR3 nucleotide sequence: TGTGCCAGCAGTGATCCCGGACTAGCGGGATTCTACGAGCAGTACTTC. Its translation is CASSDPGLAGFYEQYF.

The V call is TRBV13, the J call TRBJ2-3, with 7 nucleotides matching TRBD1. The V gene end was trimmed by 5 bases and the J gene end by 3 bases; junction bases not matched to a gene: 8. CDR1 is PRHDT and CDR2 is FYEKMQ in the germline V gene (reference sequence). The CDR3 runs to 15 residues. The CDR3 protein is CASSTHRGPTDTQYF. The CDR3 region has the DNA TGTGCCAGCAGCACTCACAGGGGACCGACAGATACGCAGTATTTT.

The rearrangement links TRBV6-5 to TRBJ1-2; TRBD1 matches at 7 bases. This CDR3 spans 15 amino acids. CDR1 is MNHEY, CDR2 SVGAGI, per germline. Trimming took 6 bases from V and 3 from J; bases not matched to a gene: 10. CDR3 protein: CASRAQGGSYYGYTF. CDR3 DNA: TGTGCCAGCAGAGCCCAGGGGGGATCTTACTATGGCTACACCTTC.

The chain has TRBV28 and TRBJ1-4; 7 bases are shared with TRBD1. With V trimmed by 5 bases and J by 2 bases, 5 bases remained unmatched. CDR1 is MDHEN, CDR2 SYDVKM, per germline. The CDR3 has 15 amino acids. CDR3 in amino acids: CASSMTGWTNEKLFF. The CDR3 region has the DNA TGTGCCAGCAGTATGACAGGGTGGACTAATGAAAAACTGTTTTTT.

The chain has TRBV6-5 and TRBJ1-5, with no clear D. Germline values: CDR1 MNHEY, CDR2 SVGAGI. The V end was cut by 6 bases, the J end by 3 bases, with 12 bases between. The CDR3 is 14 amino acids. The chain's CDR3 is CASRAQSYNQPQHF. CDR3 nucleotide sequence: TGTGCCAGCAGGGCACAGTCTTACAATCAGCCCCAGCATTTT.

V gene TRBV18 combines with J gene TRBJ2-1; 9 nucleotides match TRBD2. The CDR3 covers 15 residues. V gave up 5 bases and J gave up 13 bases; unmatched junction bases: 15. Germline V gene data show CDR1 as KGHSH and CDR2 as LQKENI. The CDR3 region is CASSTVNRPGLAQFF. CDR3 in DNA: TGTGCCAGCTCAACAGTCAATCGCCCGGGACTAGCTCAGTTCTTC.

The CDR3 DNA is TGTGCCAGCAGTCTCGACCAGGGCAGCGAGCAGTACTTC. Translated: CASSLDQGSEQYF. The chain employs TRBV27 and TRBJ2-7; D might be TRBD1 (5 bases). The CDR3 loop spans 13 amino acids. The germline V and J ends were trimmed by 5 bases and 6 bases, with 14 bases remaining between them. Germline CDR1 reads MNHEY; CDR2 reads SMNVEV (reference sequence).

V is TRBV6-2 or TRBV6-3 and J is TRBJ2-5; TRBD2 is a possible D gene (7 bases). The germline gives CDR1 MNHEY, CDR2 SVGEGT. This CDR3 spans 16 amino acids. V dropped 6 bases and J dropped 5 bases, with 22 bases sitting between them. Written as DNA, the CDR3 is TGTGCCAGCAGCCAACCCGACGCGGGGGCAGGGGAGACCCAGTACTTC. This gives the protein CASSQPDAGAGETQYF.

This rearrangement joins TRBV7-9 to TRBJ1-1; D is unresolved. Germline values: CDR1 SEHNR, CDR2 FQNEAQ (reference sequence). V lost 1 base to trimming and J lost 11 bases, with 8 bases between them. The CDR3 sequence is 11 residues long. The CDR3, as DNA: TGTGCCAGCAGCTTAGTCGGCCCGGCTTTCTTT. Its translation: CASSLVGPAFF.

The chain links TRBV5-1 to TRBJ1-1, with 7 bases identical to TRBD1. Germline CDR1 reads SGHRS; CDR2 reads YFSETQ. Trimming at V came to 6 bases and at J to 1 base, leaving 3 bases not matched to a gene. The CDR3 has 13 amino acids. CDR3 region: CASMGQKNTEAFF. CDR3 DNA: TGCGCCAGCATGGGACAGAAGAACACTGAAGCTTTCTTT.

This sequence joins TRBV7-3 and TRBJ2-7; 8 bases fit TRBD2. The CDR3 runs to 15 residues. Germline V gene lookup returns CDR1 SGHTA and CDR2 FQGTGA. V shed 5 bases, J shed 1 base, and the junction held 7 bases outside the gene matches. CDR3 region: CASSPGTRQSYEQYF. In nucleotides, the CDR3 is TGTGCCAGCAGCCCCGGGACTAGGCAATCCTACGAGCAGTACTTC.

This clone was recorded once. The chain uses TRBV18 and TRBJ2-5, with D hard to call. The length of the CDR3 is 14 residues. V was clipped by 0 bases and J by 2 bases, with 7 bases between them. Germline V gene data show CDR1 as KGHSH and CDR2 as LQKENI. The chain's CDR3 is CASSPPSQQETQYF. The CDR3 DNA reads TGTGCCAGCTCACCACCGTCGCAGCAAGAGACCCAGTACTTC.

This clone was observed once. The rearrangement links TRBV5-6 to TRBJ1-5; D perhaps matches TRBD1 (5 bases). Per the germline V gene, CDR1 is SGHDT and CDR2 is YYEEEE. Trimming removed 2 bases from V and 11 bases from J, with 11 bases in between. The CDR3 has 12 residues. In DNA, the CDR3 is TGTGCCAGCAGCTTAAACCGGGGGGCCCAGCATTTT. It codes for CASSLNRGAQHF.

Note on this clone: At one boundary the junction diverges from the germline segment, which might be a read error. V gene TRBV19 combines with J gene TRBJ1-1; TRBD1 matches 8 bases. Looked up from germline, CDR1 is LNHDA and CDR2 is SQIVND (reference sequence). The CDR3 runs to 14 residues. CDR3 residues: CASSIGWQGAFPLF. In DNA, the CDR3 is TGTGCCAGTAGTATAGGCTGGCAGGGGGCTTTCCCACTGTTT.

The chain carries TRBV7-8 and TRBJ1-1; possible D gene TRBD1, 5 bases. Per germline, CDR1 SGHVS and CDR2 FQNEAQ. Trimming removed 10 bases from V and 1 base from J, with 22 bases in between. The CDR3 has 16 residues. CDR3 region: CATLRSRDPRNTEAFF. CDR3 coding DNA: TGTGCCACCCTAAGGTCCAGGGATCCGCGGAACACTGAAGCTTTCTTT.

The chain couples TRBV18 to TRBJ1-5; 7 nucleotides agree with TRBD1. Germline V gene lookup returns CDR1 KGHSH and CDR2 LQKENI. J lost 7 bases, V lost 4 bases, and 7 bases had no gene match. The CDR3 covers 14 residues. The CDR3 protein is CASSLSDRSQPQHF. The CDR3 DNA is TGTGCCAGCTCACTTTCGGACAGGAGCCAGCCCCAGCATTTT.

The gene calls are TRBV27 and TRBJ2-5, with 8 bases matching TRBD2. CDR1 and CDR2 (germline): MNHEY, SMNVEV (reference sequence). The CDR3 contains 13 residues. V shed 3 bases and J 7 bases; nucleotides not matched to a gene: 4. CDR3 protein: CASSLNGGGTQYF. Written as DNA, the CDR3 is TGTGCCAGCAGTTTGAACGGGGGGGGGACCCAGTACTTC.

This chain uses TRBV5-4 with TRBJ1-3, with TRBD1 matching over 9 bases. Germline lookup yields CDR1 SGHNT and CDR2 YYREEE (reference sequence). With 4 bases clipped from V and 0 bases from J, the junction kept 11 bases outside the gene matches. The CDR3 sequence is 18 residues long. CDR3 amino acids: CASSPWDRAKDSGNTIYF. The DNA for the CDR3 is TGTGCCAGCAGCCCCTGGGACAGGGCTAAAGACTCTGGAAACACCATATATTTT.

The chain couples TRBV7-8 to TRBJ1-5; D gene unclear. V lost 5 bases to trimming and J lost 7 bases, with 9 bases between them. Germline CDR1 is SGHVS and CDR2 is FQNEAQ. The CDR3 is made up of 12 amino acids. The CDR3 protein is CASSLYNQPQHF. For the CDR3, the DNA is TGTGCCAGCAGCCTATATAACCAGCCCCAGCATTTT.

The V and J genes are TRBV6-5 and TRBJ2-1; 8 bases line up with TRBD1. V gave up 5 bases and J gave up 13 bases; unmatched junction bases: 4. Germline V CDR1 and CDR2: MNHEY, SVGAGI. The CDR3 has 11 amino acids. The CDR3 loop is CASSTGQGQFF. CDR3 in DNA: TGTGCCAGCAGTACCGGACAGGGACAGTTCTTC.

The rearrangement joins TRBV6-5 to TRBJ2-7; 7 bases align to TRBD2. V lost 5 bases, J lost 5 bases, and 6 bases stayed unmatched. Germline V gene data show CDR1 as MNHEY and CDR2 as SVGAGI. This CDR3 has 13 amino acids. The CDR3, as DNA: TGTGCCAGCAGTCGGGCGGGAGTGAACGAGCAGTACTTC. This gives the protein CASSRAGVNEQYF.